This T cell receptor beta chain was found in a study of T cells in Graves' hyperthyroidism and ophthalmopathy. Study-level findings and limits: Ophthalmopathy cases were set apart from stable hyperthyroidism by a 13 V-J model.

Many counts were recorded for this clonotype. Antigen unknown. Hyperthyroidism was newly diagnosed in patients aged 18 to 65 (duration under 2 months). Clinical symptoms, serum thyroxine, TRAb, thyroid ultrasound and orbital computed tomography informed diagnoses. Authors of the study amplified TCR beta CDR3 regions from RNA transcripts. The TCR CDR3 first-round RT-PCR relied on the HTBI primer set. Using its own MiXCR run on the multiplex PCR reads, TCRdb lists one record per CDR3 protein. The table includes around 200,000 distinct CDR3 sequences, approximately 17% detected once. The receptor comes from a woman aged 45-65 years with Graves' hyperthyroidism. Sequencing used blood.

DNA for the CDR3: TGTGCCAGCAGCTTAGCAGGGATCAATAATTCACCCCTCCACTTT. Translating gives CASSLAGINNSPLHF. The chain combines TRBV7-9 with TRBJ1-6; the D is unclear. CDR1 and CDR2 from the germline V gene are SEHNR and FQNEAQ (reference sequence). V was shortened by 0 bases and J by 5 bases, with 8 bases between the two germline ends. The CDR3 is made up of 15 amino acids.